Listed below are T cell receptor beta chains from one sample, sequenced in a study of OX40 agonist ivuxolimab in advanced cancers. The method was immunoSEQ multiplex PCR; TCRdb's version includes in-frame clones alone and lacks a portion of them. The sample holds 90,000 to 100,000 clones, about 85% seen once. The material was CD4+ or CD8+ T cells sorted from blood, obtained in a trial of the OX40 agonist ivuxolimab. These receptors came from an adult with an advanced solid tumor such as melanoma, head and neck, liver or kidney cancer. The CDR3 runs from the conserved cysteine through the conserved F or W. A D gene is named only where the DNA matches it firmly. For some rows the clone size is stated as once, few or many, or as a class when expanded; others skip it.

TRBV4-3	13	TRBJ2-3	.	TRBD2	CASSQAGVDTQYF	TGCGCCAGCAGCCAGGCGGGGGTAGATACGCAGTATTTT
TRBV2	11	TRBJ2-7	.	.	CASSGLYEQYF	TGTGCCAGCAGCGGCCTATACGAGCAGTACTTC
TRBV28	15	TRBJ2-1	.	TRBD1	CASSPYRGRYNEQFF	TGTGCCAGCAGTCCCTACAGGGGGCGCTACAATGAGCAGTTCTTC
TRBV10-2	11	TRBJ2-5	few	.	CASSEIETQYF	TGCGCCAGCAGTGAGATTGAGACCCAGTACTTC
TRBV4-1	16	TRBJ2-4	few	.	CASSTTTADAKNIQYF	TGCGCCAGCAGCACCACTACGGCAGACGCCAAAAACATTCAGTACTTC
TRBV2	16	TRBJ2-1	.	.	CASDPHSTGTYNEQFF	TGTGCCAGCGACCCGCACTCGACAGGGACTTACAATGAGCAGTTCTTC
TRBV5-1	16	TRBJ2-3	.	TRBD1	CASSLEGTGSTDTQYF	TGCGCCAGCAGCTTGGAAGGGACAGGGTCCACAGATACGCAGTATTTT
TRBV2	13	TRBJ2-1	.	.	CASSPDTYNEQFF	TGTGCCAGCAGTCCGGACACCTACAATGAGCAGTTCTTC
TRBV13	14	TRBJ1-2	.	.	CASSLASKPGGYTF	TGTGCCAGCAGCTTAGCATCAAAACCCGGGGGCTACACCTTC
TRBV11-2	15	TRBJ1-6	.	.	CASSLDFGIGAFLHF	TGTGCCAGCAGCTTAGATTTCGGAATTGGGGCGTTCCTCCACTTT
TRBV7-8	16	TRBJ2-3	.	TRBD2	CASSWGSGKRTDTQYF	TGTGCCAGCAGCTGGGGGAGCGGGAAACGCACAGATACGCAGTATTTT
TRBV7-3	13	TRBJ2-3	.	TRBD1	CASSPGTGPVQYF	TGTGCCAGCAGCCCGGGGACAGGTCCTGTGCAGTATTTT
TRBV9	19	TRBJ2-2	.	TRBD1	CASSATPYRTGQNTGELFF	TGTGCCAGCAGCGCAACCCCGTATAGGACAGGACAAAACACCGGGGAGCTGTTTTTT
TRBV5-1	15	TRBJ2-7	.	.	CASSSTPDRVHEQYF	TGCGCCAGCAGCTCTACCCCGGACAGAGTTCACGAGCAGTACTTC
TRBV5-1	14	TRBJ1-4	.	.	CASSYRDRDEKLFF	TGCGCCAGCAGCTACAGGGATCGCGATGAAAAACTGTTTTTT
TRBV7-9	14	TRBJ1-4	.	.	CASSLGGDNEKLFF	TGTGCCAGCAGCTTAGGGGGGGATAATGAAAAACTGTTTTTT
TRBV27	15	TRBJ2-3	few	.	CASSLSWRAGDTQYF	TGTGCCAGCAGTTTATCGTGGAGGGCCGGGGATACGCAGTATTTT
TRBV6-5	14	TRBJ2-7	.	TRBD1	CASSPRQGIYEQYF	TGTGCCAGCAGCCCACGACAGGGAATCTACGAGCAGTACTTC
TRBV6-5	11	TRBJ2-7	once	.	CASAGTYEQYF	TGTGCCAGTGCAGGGACCTACGAGCAGTACTTC
TRBV5-6	13	TRBJ2-3	.	.	CASSYSSTDTQYF	TGTGCCAGCAGTTATTCTAGCACAGATACGCAGTATTTT
TRBV7-2	14	TRBJ2-1	.	.	CASSPPSPDNEQFF	TGTGCCAGCAGTCCCCCCTCGCCAGACAATGAGCAGTTCTTC
TRBV9	17	TRBJ2-7	.	TRBD2	CASSPTLVGGPLNEQYF	TGTGCCAGCAGTCCCACCCTAGTGGGAGGGCCCCTCAACGAGCAGTACTTC
TRBV10-3	12	TRBJ2-7	few	.	CATYSGSYEQYF	TGTGCCACCTACTCCGGCTCCTACGAGCAGTACTTC
TRBV23-1	16	TRBJ2-7	.	.	CASSPLSSDPRYEQYF	TGCGCCAGCAGTCCACTATCTTCTGATCCCCGCTACGAGCAGTACTTC
TRBV28	14	TRBJ2-1	.	TRBD1	CASSFGDRNNEQFF	TGTGCCAGCAGTTTCGGGGACAGGAACAATGAGCAGTTCTTC
TRBV28	14	TRBJ2-7	.	TRBD2	CASELAGETYEQYF	TGTGCCAGTGAACTAGCGGGAGAAACCTACGAGCAGTACTTC
TRBV2	14	TRBJ2-5	.	.	CASSRGTLQETQYF	TGTGCCAGCAGTCGCGGGACCTTACAAGAGACCCAGTACTTC
TRBV9	13	TRBJ1-1	few	.	CASSVGPNTEAFF	TGTGCCAGCAGCGTCGGCCCAAACACTGAAGCTTTCTTT
TRBV5-1	19	TRBJ2-4	.	.	CASSLDGTRRLLAKNIQYF	TGCGCCAGCAGCTTGGATGGGACAAGAAGACTCCTAGCCAAAAACATTCAGTACTTC